The 4 T cell receptor beta chains below were found in one sample sequenced in a study of shared clonotypes between healthy human individuals. The assay was immunoSEQ multiplex PCR, and TCRdb's table has in-frame clones only and misses some. This sample yields approximately 530,000 clones, of which 90% to 96% are seen a single time; under 0.06% belongs to the top ten. The sequencing input was naive CD4+ T cells sorted from blood. Subset specified: CD45RA+ positively selected. Receptor source: a woman aged 25 to 45 in good health.

The rearrangement uses TRBV7-2 and TRBJ2-7; D is possibly TRBD1 (5 bases). This CDR3 has 15 amino acids. V lost 5 bases and J 6 bases, leaving 20 bases between the germline ends. CDR1 and CDR2 from the germline V gene are SGHTA and FQGNSA. The CDR3 loop reads CASSPSPPGLGEQYF. The CDR3 DNA is TGTGCCAGCAGCCCCTCCCCGCCAGGGCTGGGCGAGCAGTACTTC.

The chain uses TRBV15 and TRBJ2-3; D is ambiguous. Germline V lookup: CDR1 LNHNV, CDR2 YYDKDF (reference sequence). V lost 0 bases and J 2 bases, leaving 6 bases between the germline ends. The CDR3 length is 14 residues. CDR3 region: CATSRDPDTDTQYF. The CDR3, as DNA: TGTGCCACCAGCAGAGATCCAGACACAGATACGCAGTATTTT.

This clone showed up just once. V is TRBV2 and J is TRBJ2-1, with 11 bases matching TRBD2. The CDR3 extends over 15 amino acids. V trimming: 2 bases; J trimming: 6 bases; junction bases outside the gene matches: 3. In germline, CDR1 is SNHLY, CDR2 FYNNEI. The CDR3 protein is CASSEQLAGVNEQFF. The CDR3 nucleotides are TGTGCCAGCAGTGAACAACTAGCGGGAGTCAATGAGCAGTTCTTC.

The chain couples TRBV2 to TRBJ1-5, with no clear D. V lost 1 base, J lost 7 bases, and 11 bases lay in between. There are 14 residues in the CDR3. Germline V gene lookup returns CDR1 SNHLY and CDR2 FYNNEI. The CDR3 sequence: CASSEVALGQPQHF. The CDR3 bases are TGTGCCAGCAGTGAAGTGGCATTAGGGCAGCCCCAGCATTTT.